The rows below give T cell receptor beta chains drawn from one sample of a study of blood T cell repertoires in COVID-19. Assay: immunoSEQ multiplex PCR; the TCRdb copy retains only in-frame clones and omits some. Among 260,000 or so clones listed, 88% were seen once. Sequencing input: peripheral blood. The receptors shown here come from a man in his late teens or twenties with active or convalescent COVID-19. Both conserved end residues are part of each CDR3. D genes are given only for firm matches. For some rows the clone size is stated as once, few or many, or as a class when expanded; others skip it.

abundance,len,d_gene,j_gene,v_gene,CDR3aa,CDR3nt
.,16,TRBD2,TRBJ2-7,TRBV4-1,CASSQVGAGGHYEQYF,TGCGCCAGCAGCCAAGTAGGTGCGGGGGGGCACTACGAGCAGTACTTC
once,19,TRBD2,TRBJ2-1,TRBV7-2,CASSPTRRTRRSSYNEQFF,TGTGCCAGCAGCCCCACGCGACGGACTAGACGCAGCTCCTACAATGAGCAGTTCTTC
.,15,TRBD2,TRBJ2-5,TRBV7-6,CASSLASRGGETQYF,TGTGCCAGCAGCTTAGCGTCCCGGGGGGGAGAGACCCAGTACTTC
.,14,TRBD1,TRBJ1-2,TRBV6-5,CASRRGQGSRGYTF,TGTGCCAGCAGGCGGGGACAGGGATCGCGAGGCTACACCTTC
.,14,TRBD1,TRBJ2-7,TRBV6-5,CASRDDRGLYEQYF,TGTGCCAGCAGGGATGACAGGGGGCTGTACGAGCAGTACTTC
.,16,.,TRBJ2-2,TRBV7-2,CASSLSYHANTGELFF,TGTGCCAGCAGCTTATCCTACCACGCGAACACCGGGGAGCTGTTTTTT
.,21,.,TRBJ2-7,TRBV3-1/TRBV3-2,CASSQDRSIGRDFRLSYEQYF,TGTGCCAGCAGCCAAGATCGTTCCATCGGCAGGGATTTTCGATTGTCCTACGAGCAGTACTTC
.,16,.,TRBJ2-5,TRBV7-9,CASSLFQEQGWETQYF,TGTGCCAGCAGCTTATTTCAGGAACAGGGATGGGAGACCCAGTACTTC
.,15,.,TRBJ2-3,TRBV9,CASSDSGASTDTQYF,TGTGCCAGCAGCGACTCAGGGGCGAGCACAGATACGCAGTATTTT
.,14,TRBD2,TRBJ2-7,TRBV28,CASGASGGLYEQYF,TGTGCCAGCGGCGCTAGCGGGGGCTTATACGAGCAGTACTTC
.,14,TRBD1,TRBJ1-1,TRBV7-9,CASSGQGLNTEAFF,TGTGCCAGCAGCGGACAGGGCTTAAACACTGAAGCTTTCTTT
.,14,.,TRBJ1-4,TRBV5-1,CASSFGQGTEKLFF,TGCGCCAGCAGCTTCGGTCAGGGGACTGAAAAACTGTTTTTT
.,12,.,TRBJ2-7,TRBV12-3/TRBV12-4,CASSLARDEQYF,TGTGCCAGCAGTTTAGCTCGCGACGAGCAGTACTTC
.,14,TRBD1,TRBJ1-5,TRBV27,CASKPGTGDQPQHF,TGTGCCAGCAAACCCGGGACAGGGGACCAGCCCCAGCATTTT
.,15,.,TRBJ1-3,TRBV6-5,CASSTRRNSGNTIYF,TGTGCCAGCAGCACCAGGCGAAACTCTGGAAACACCATATATTTT
.,11,.,TRBJ2-5,TRBV6-6,CASGSPGSQYF,TGTGCCAGCGGATCACCGGGATCCCAGTACTTC
.,16,.,TRBJ1-2,TRBV5-5,CASSFAGPPGSYGYTF,TGTGCCAGCAGCTTTGCCGGGCCCCCGGGAAGCTATGGCTACACCTTC
.,13,TRBD2,TRBJ2-1,TRBV12-5,CASGGSSYNEQFF,TGTGCTAGCGGGGGGAGCTCCTACAATGAGCAGTTCTTC
.,17,TRBD2,TRBJ2-5,TRBV9,CASSVVGLAGIAETQYF,TGTGCCAGCAGCGTAGTTGGACTAGCGGGGATCGCAGAGACCCAGTACTTC
.,14,TRBD1,TRBJ1-1,TRBV5-1,CASSWTGQNTEAFF,TGCGCCAGCAGCTGGACAGGTCAGAACACTGAAGCTTTCTTT
.,13,.,TRBJ1-2,TRBV10-3,CAISELTDYGYTF,TGTGCCATCAGTGAATTGACAGACTATGGCTACACCTTC
.,12,.,TRBJ1-1,TRBV2,CASSASSTEAFF,TGTGCCAGCAGTGCTAGTAGCACTGAAGCTTTCTTT
.,14,.,TRBJ1-1,TRBV11-2,CASSLVGGNTEAFF,TGTGCCAGCAGCTTAGTCGGGGGGAACACTGAAGCTTTCTTT
.,15,.,TRBJ1-4,TRBV9,CASSHSGSTNEKLFF,TGTGCCAGCAGCCACTCGGGATCAACTAATGAAAAACTGTTTTTT
few,15,.,TRBJ1-1,TRBV3-1/TRBV3-2,CASSQDQVENTEAFF,TGTGCCAGCAGCCAAGATCAGGTTGAGAACACTGAAGCTTTCTTT
.,13,.,TRBJ1-1,TRBV14,CASSPKFAEEAFF,TGTGCCAGCAGCCCCAAGTTCGCAGAAGAAGCTTTCTTT
.,14,TRBD1,TRBJ2-7,TRBV3-1/TRBV3-2,CASSPGQGLYEQYF,TGTGCCAGCAGCCCTGGACAGGGCTTGTACGAGCAGTACTTC
.,15,TRBD2,TRBJ2-1,TRBV7-9,CAGSYSSGEFDEQFF,TGTGCCGGAAGCTACTCTAGCGGGGAATTCGATGAGCAGTTCTTC
.,16,.,TRBJ1-6,TRBV4-3,CASSLRLGEYNSPLHF,TGCGCCAGCAGCCTCCGCTTGGGCGAATATAATTCACCCCTCCACTTT
.,15,.,TRBJ1-5,TRBV6-5,CASSPSTVSNQPQHF,TGTGCCAGCAGTCCCTCGACAGTGAGCAATCAGCCCCAGCATTTT
.,14,.,TRBJ1-1,TRBV6-2/TRBV6-3,CASSYGTGVLEAFF,TGTGCCAGCAGTTACGGTACGGGAGTTCTTGAAGCTTTCTTT